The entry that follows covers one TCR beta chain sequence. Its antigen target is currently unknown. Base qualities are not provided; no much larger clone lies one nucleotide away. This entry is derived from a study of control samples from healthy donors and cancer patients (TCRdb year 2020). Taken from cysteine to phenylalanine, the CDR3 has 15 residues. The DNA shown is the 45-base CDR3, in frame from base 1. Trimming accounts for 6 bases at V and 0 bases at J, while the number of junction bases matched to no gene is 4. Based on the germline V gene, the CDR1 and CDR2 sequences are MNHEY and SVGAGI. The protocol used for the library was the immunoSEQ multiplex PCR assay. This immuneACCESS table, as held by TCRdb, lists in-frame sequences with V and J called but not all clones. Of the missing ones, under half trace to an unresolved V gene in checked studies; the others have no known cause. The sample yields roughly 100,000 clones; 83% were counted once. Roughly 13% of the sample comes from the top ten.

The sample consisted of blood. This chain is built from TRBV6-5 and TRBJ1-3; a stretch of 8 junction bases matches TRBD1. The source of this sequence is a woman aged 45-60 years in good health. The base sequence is TGTGCCAGCAGGTCTACAGGGGGCTCTGGAAACACCATATATTTT. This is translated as CASRSTGGSGNTIYF.